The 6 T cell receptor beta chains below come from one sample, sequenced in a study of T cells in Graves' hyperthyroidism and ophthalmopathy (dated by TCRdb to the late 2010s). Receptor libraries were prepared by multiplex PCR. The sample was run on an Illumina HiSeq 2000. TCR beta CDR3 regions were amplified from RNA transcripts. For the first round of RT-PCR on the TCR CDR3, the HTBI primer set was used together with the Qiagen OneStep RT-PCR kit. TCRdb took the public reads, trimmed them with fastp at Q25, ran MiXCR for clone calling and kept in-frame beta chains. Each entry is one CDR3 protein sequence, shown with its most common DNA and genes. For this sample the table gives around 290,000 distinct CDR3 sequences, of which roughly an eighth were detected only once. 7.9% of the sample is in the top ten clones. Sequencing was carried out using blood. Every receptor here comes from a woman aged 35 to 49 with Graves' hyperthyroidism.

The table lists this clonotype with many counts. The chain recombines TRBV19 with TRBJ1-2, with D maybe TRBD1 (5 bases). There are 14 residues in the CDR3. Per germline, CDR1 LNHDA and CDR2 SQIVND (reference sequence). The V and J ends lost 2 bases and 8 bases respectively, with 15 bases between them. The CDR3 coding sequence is TGTGCCAGTAGTATAACAGGCTCTCCAGGAGGCTACACCTTC. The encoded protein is CASSITGSPGGYTF.

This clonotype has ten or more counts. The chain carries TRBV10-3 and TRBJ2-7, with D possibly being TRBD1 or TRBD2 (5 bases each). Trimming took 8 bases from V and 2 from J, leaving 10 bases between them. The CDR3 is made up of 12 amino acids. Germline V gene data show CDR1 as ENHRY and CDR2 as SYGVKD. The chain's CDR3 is CAISQEAYEQYF. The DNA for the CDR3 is TGTGCCATCTCACAGGAGGCCTACGAGCAGTACTTC.

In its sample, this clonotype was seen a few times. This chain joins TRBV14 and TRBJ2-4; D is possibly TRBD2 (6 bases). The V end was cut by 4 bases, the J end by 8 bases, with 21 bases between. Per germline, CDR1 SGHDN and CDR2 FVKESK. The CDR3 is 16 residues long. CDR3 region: CASSLSGGLTFDIQYF. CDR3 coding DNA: TGTGCCAGCAGCCTATCTGGCGGACTAACTTTTGACATTCAGTACTTC.

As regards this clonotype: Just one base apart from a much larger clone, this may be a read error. This CDR3 is CSAGKAWDTEALF. The CDR3 DNA is TGCAGTGCTGGGAAAGCGTGGGACACTGAAGCTCTCTTT. This rearrangement joins TRBV20-1 to TRBJ1-1, with D tentatively TRBD1 (6 bases). This CDR3 has 13 residues. Germline values: CDR1 DFQATT, CDR2 SNEGSKA (reference sequence).

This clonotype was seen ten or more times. DNA of the CDR3: TGTGCCAGCAGTTCGAGGGGCAGGGGAAGTACTGAAGCTTTCTTT. Its protein is CASSSRGRGSTEAFF. The genes are TRBV6-1 and TRBJ1-1, with D possibly TRBD1 on 6 matching bases. Trimming left V 5 bases short and J 5 bases short, with 18 bases between. CDR3 size: 15 residues. CDR1 is MNHNS and CDR2 is SASEGT in the germline V gene.

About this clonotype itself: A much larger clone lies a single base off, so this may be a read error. CDR3 DNA: TGCGCCAGCGGCCAGTCGGGGGCTCGGAACACTGAAGCTTTCTTT. It codes for CASGQSGARNTEAFF. The V and J genes are TRBV5-1 and TRBJ1-1; tentatively, D is TRBD1 (6 bases). The CDR3 sequence is 15 residues long. CDR1 is SGHRS, CDR2 YFSETQ, per germline. V lost 7 bases, J lost 1 base, and 17 bases lay in between. The complete variable domain, with remaining parts taken from reference TRBV5-1 and TRBJ1-1, reads KAGVTQTPRYLIKTRGQQVTLSCSPISGHRSVSWYQQTPGQGLQFLFEYFSETQRNKGNFPGRFSGRQFSNSRSEMNVSTLELGDSALYLCASGQSGARNTEAFFGQGTRLTVV.